Listed below are T cell receptor beta chains from one sample, sequenced in a study of blood T cell repertoires in COVID-19. Sequencing used immunoSEQ multiplex PCR; TCRdb keeps in-frame clones, though not all of them. Counted here are around 100,000 clones, approximately 80% occurring once; the ten biggest clones make up approximately 9.6%. The sequencing input was peripheral blood. Receptor source: a man in his fifties or sixties with active or convalescent COVID-19. CDR3s include the opening cysteine and the closing phenylalanine or tryptophan. Each record gives: J gene, D gene, clone size, V gene, CDR3 DNA, CDR3 protein. D genes are given only for firm matches. For some rows the clone size is stated as once, few or many, or as a class when expanded; others skip it.

>TRBJ1-2|TRBD1|-|TRBV7-2
TGTGCCAGCAGCCCTCGGGACAGGGGAGTCTACACCTTC
CASSPRDRGVYTF
>TRBJ1-5|-|-|TRBV29-1
TGCAGCGTTGGAATCGTTAGTAATCAGCCCCAGCATTTT
CSVGIVSNQPQHF
>TRBJ2-5|TRBD1|few|TRBV19
TGTGCCAGTACTTACGGACAGGGGGCCGGAGAGACCCAGTACTTC
CASTYGQGAGETQYF
>TRBJ2-1|-|-|TRBV14
TGTGCCAGCAGCCAAGATAGCGCAAGGCAGTTCTTC
CASSQDSARQFF
>TRBJ2-5|TRBD2|-|TRBV3-1/TRBV3-2
TGTGCCAGCAGCCAAATGGCGGGAGTGGGAGAGACCCAGTACTTC
CASSQMAGVGETQYF
>TRBJ2-1|-|-|TRBV18
TGTGCCAGCTCACGGGCTGGTAAGGCGAGCTCCTACAATGAGCAGTTCTTC
CASSRAGKASSYNEQFF
>TRBJ2-1|TRBD2|-|TRBV6-6
TGTGCCAGCAGTGCAGCGGGAGCCCGGGAGCAGTTCTTC
CASSAAGAREQFF
>TRBJ2-3|-|-|TRBV5-1
TGCGCCAGCAGCTTGGGACTCACAGATACGCAGTATTTT
CASSLGLTDTQYF
>TRBJ2-1|-|-|TRBV19
TGTGCCAGTAGTATAGCCGGGGGGCTAGGCAATGAGCAGTTCTTC
CASSIAGGLGNEQFF
>TRBJ2-1|-|few|TRBV7-7
TGTGCTAGCAGCTTAACGAACGCAGGCTACAATGAGCAGTTCTTC
CASSLTNAGYNEQFF
>TRBJ2-1|TRBD2|-|TRBV5-1
TGCGCCAGCAGCTTGACTAGCGGAACTTACAATGAGCAGTTCTTC
CASSLTSGTYNEQFF
>TRBJ2-1|TRBD1|few|TRBV7-9
TGTGCCAGCAGCTTAGCTAGAGTCGGACAGGTTGACAATGAGCAGTTCTTC
CASSLARVGQVDNEQFF
>TRBJ2-1|TRBD1|-|TRBV11-3
TGTGCCAGCAGCTCTGGACAGGGTCCCCTAAGGGAGCAGTTCTTC
CASSSGQGPLREQFF
>TRBJ2-1|-|-|TRBV19
TGTGCCAGTAGTATATCTAGGGGCAATGAGCAGTTCTTC
CASSISRGNEQFF
>TRBJ1-5|-|-|TRBV2
TGTGCCAGCAGTCCCCAGGGAAGCAATCAGCCCCAGCATTTT
CASSPQGSNQPQHF
>TRBJ1-2|TRBD1|-|TRBV5-6
TGTGCCAGCAGCTCCCCTCGACAGGGGGATCGTGGCTACACCTTC
CASSSPRQGDRGYTF
>TRBJ2-7|TRBD1|-|TRBV28
TGTGCCAGCAGTTCCCGACAGGGGGCCACCTACGAGCAGTACTTC
CASSSRQGATYEQYF
>TRBJ1-6|TRBD1|-|TRBV28
TGTGCCAGCAGCCTAGACAGGGGTGGGTCACCCCTCCACTTT
CASSLDRGGSPLHF
>TRBJ2-1|TRBD2|-|TRBV24-1
TGTGCCACCAGCCTCGCTAGCGGGACCTACAATGAGCAGTTCTTC
CATSLASGTYNEQFF
>TRBJ2-7|TRBD1|-|TRBV5-8
TGTGCCAGCAGCCCACAGGGGGCGCACTTC
CASSPQGAHF
>TRBJ1-1|TRBD1|few|TRBV29-1
TGCAGCGTGACGACAGGGGTGCGGAACACTGAAGCTTTCTTT
CSVTTGVRNTEAFF
>TRBJ2-1|TRBD2|once|TRBV7-7
TGTGCCAGCAGCTTAGGGACTAGCGGGGGATGGAGCAATGAGCAGTTCTTC
CASSLGTSGGWSNEQFF
>TRBJ1-5|-|-|TRBV19
TGTGCCAGTAGTATAGCGACGGCGGGTAGCAATCAGCCCCAGCATTTT
CASSIATAGSNQPQHF
>TRBJ2-7|TRBD1|-|TRBV28
TGTGCCAGCAGCCCCCTGACAGGGAACTATTACGAGCAGTACTTC
CASSPLTGNYYEQYF
>TRBJ1-6|TRBD1|-|TRBV18
TGTGCCAGCTCACGACAGGGGGCGAGCTCCTATAATTCACCCCTCCACTTT
CASSRQGASSYNSPLHF
>TRBJ2-2|TRBD2|-|TRBV4-3
TGCGCCAGCAGCCAAGATGGGGGGGTCACCGGGGAGCTGTTTTTT
CASSQDGGVTGELFF
>TRBJ2-3|-|-|TRBV7-2
TGTGCCAGCAGTTTTACCTCCCAGGGTTCAGATACGCAGTATTTT
CASSFTSQGSDTQYF
>TRBJ1-2|TRBD1|-|TRBV15
TGTGCCACCAATGGACAGGGGGCGATTGGCTACACCTTC
CATNGQGAIGYTF
>TRBJ2-3|TRBD2|-|TRBV5-4
TGTGCCAGCAGCTGGGGGACTACCCCCGGAGATACGCAGTATTTT
CASSWGTTPGDTQYF
>TRBJ2-3|TRBD2|-|TRBV27
TGTGCCAGCAGTTTTCGGAGCCTAGCGGGAGGGTCAGATACGCAGTATTTT
CASSFRSLAGGSDTQYF
>TRBJ2-3|TRBD2|-|TRBV20-1
TGCAGTGCTAGTACTAGCGGGCGATCTAGCACAGATACGCAGTATTTT
CSASTSGRSSTDTQYF
>TRBJ1-1|TRBD1|-|TRBV2
TGTGCCAGCAGTGATGTGGGACAGGGGGCAGCGATGAGGGCTTTCTTT
CASSDVGQGAAMRAFF
>TRBJ2-5|-|hyperexpanded|TRBV6-1
TGTGCCAGCAGTGAAGGGAGGGGGCAGGGAGAGACCCAGTACTTC
CASSEGRGQGETQYF
>TRBJ2-5|TRBD2|-|TRBV2
TGTGCCAGCAGTCGGGGACTAGCGGGGCGGGAGACCCAGTACTTC
CASSRGLAGRETQYF
>TRBJ2-7|TRBD2|-|TRBV15
TGTGCCACCAGCACAGGACTAGCGGGAGGGCCTTCCTACGAGCAGTACTTC
CATSTGLAGGPSYEQYF
>TRBJ1-6|TRBD1|few|TRBV5-1
TGCGCCAGCAGCTTGGTTCCAGGGGGCTTTTCACCCCTCCACTTT
CASSLVPGGFSPLHF
>TRBJ1-2|-|-|TRBV14
TGTGCCAGCAGCCACCCAGGTATGTCAGACTATGGCTACACCTTC
CASSHPGMSDYGYTF
>TRBJ2-7|TRBD1|-|TRBV5-4
TGTGCCAGCAGCTTGGAGATAAACAGGGGTTCCTACGAGCAGTACTTC
CASSLEINRGSYEQYF
>TRBJ2-2|TRBD2|many|TRBV4-1
TGCGCCAGCAGCCAAGTAGGGAGGTACGGGACTAGCGGGAACGCGAACACCGGGGAGCTGTTTTTT
CASSQVGRYGTSGNANTGELFF
>TRBJ1-6|-|-|TRBV14
TGTGCCAGCAGCCAAGGTCGGTCCTCCGGGGGTTCACCCCTCCACTTT
CASSQGRSSGGSPLHF
>TRBJ2-5|TRBD1|few|TRBV27
TGTGCCAGCAGTCAGTCGAGGCAGGGGGCGCGAGAGACCCAGTACTTC
CASSQSRQGARETQYF
>TRBJ1-1|-|-|TRBV19
TGTGCCAGTAGTATAGGGGGAGTCTTGGGGACTGAAGCTTTCTTT
CASSIGGVLGTEAFF
>TRBJ1-2|TRBD1|-|TRBV6-5
TGTGCCAGCAGTCGACAGGGATTCTATGGCTACACCTTC
CASSRQGFYGYTF
>TRBJ2-7|-|-|TRBV7-2
TGTGCCAGCAGCTCAAGGACACTAAGCTCCTACGAGCAGTACTTC
CASSSRTLSSYEQYF
>TRBJ2-4|TRBD1|-|TRBV28
TGTGCCAGCAGTATCGGGACAGGGGGACAAAACATTCAGTACTTC
CASSIGTGGQNIQYF
>TRBJ2-1|TRBD2|few|TRBV5-1
TGCGCCAGCAGCTTGGCCGGGACTAGGGGAGGCGGAGAGCAGTTCTTC
CASSLAGTRGGGEQFF
>TRBJ1-1|-|-|TRBV5-1
TGCGCCAGCAGCTCGACAGTGAACACTGAAGCTTTCTTT
CASSSTVNTEAFF
>TRBJ2-2|-|few|TRBV6-5
TGTGCCAGCATGGCCGCGAACACCGGGGAGCTGTTTTTT
CASMAANTGELFF
>TRBJ2-5|TRBD1|-|TRBV7-2
TGTGCCAGCAGCTCGACAGGGGGCGCGGAGACCCAGTACTTC
CASSSTGGAETQYF
>TRBJ2-1|-|-|TRBV5-1
TGCGCCAGCAGCTTGGGAGGTCCTCCCAATGAGCAGTTCTTC
CASSLGGPPNEQFF
>TRBJ2-7|-|-|TRBV6-2/TRBV6-3
TGTGCCAGCAGTGGAATGACGGAGACCTACGAGCAGTACTTC
CASSGMTETYEQYF
>TRBJ2-1|TRBD2|few|TRBV4-3
TGCGCCAGCAGCCCCGACGGCGCTAGCGGGGGATACAATGAGCAGTTCTTC
CASSPDGASGGYNEQFF
>TRBJ2-1|TRBD2|-|TRBV5-1
TGCGCCAGCAGCTCCGGGGGGTCCTACAATGAGCAGTTCTTC
CASSSGGSYNEQFF
>TRBJ2-1|-|-|TRBV5-1
TGCGCCAGCAGCCAAAACCCGACAGGCAGCTCCTACAATGAGCAGTTCTTC
CASSQNPTGSSYNEQFF
>TRBJ1-2|-|once|TRBV19
TGTGCCAGTAGTATTACGGAGCTCTATGGCTACACCTTC
CASSITELYGYTF
>TRBJ1-1|TRBD1|-|TRBV2
TGTGCCAGCAGTGACCCGACAGGGTACACTGAAGCTTTCTTT
CASSDPTGYTEAFF
>TRBJ1-5|-|-|TRBV18
TGTGCCAGCAGACAGGACAGCAATCAGCCCCAGCATTTT
CASRQDSNQPQHF
>TRBJ2-1|TRBD1|-|TRBV19
TGTGCCAGTAGTGTTGGACAGGGGGCCCACAATGAGCAGTTCTTC
CASSVGQGAHNEQFF
>TRBJ2-2|-|few|TRBV6-5
TGTGCCAGCAGTTACTTACAGGGTAACACCGGGGAGCTGTTTTTT
CASSYLQGNTGELFF
>TRBJ1-1|-|-|TRBV20-1
TGCAGTGCTAGTAGGCAGGGGAACACTGAAGCTTTCTTT
CSASRQGNTEAFF